This TCR beta chain originates from a study of blood T cell repertoires in COVID-19. Looking at the study overall: Acute and convalescent COVID-19 specimens originated in the United States, Italy and Spain. Nucleic acid was either cDNA or gDNA, and it came from T cells, B-cell-depleted T cells, or PBMCs.

This clone was detected only a few times. Per the study methods: Amplifying reference gene primers gave estimates of nucleated cell counts. Generated by immunoSEQ multiplex PCR, the TCRdb table keeps only in-frame clones and is missing some. V and J calls and clone size follow that table, whereas D and trimming were derived from the DNA. The sample consists of fewer than 110,000 clones, about 85% of them appearing once. Trimming stripped 1 base from V and 4 bases from J, with 11 bases between. The length of the CDR3 is 14 residues. Germline CDR1 MDHEN, CDR2 SYDVKM. V is TRBV28 and J is TRBJ2-7; possibly TRBD2 for D (6 bases). The TCR sequence derives from a woman in her sixties or seventies with active or convalescent COVID-19. The sequenced sample consisted of peripheral blood. CDR3 DNA: TGTGCCAGCAGTTTATATTCGGGAGTGTACGAGCAGTACTTC. It encodes CASSLYSGVYEQYF. Looking up the rest from reference TRBV28 and TRBJ2-7 gives the full variable domain: DVKVTQSSRYLVKRTGEKVFLECVQDMDHENMFWYRQDPGLGLRLIYFSYDVKMKEKGDIPEGYSVSREKKERFSLILESASTNQTSMYLCASSLYSGVYEQYFGPGTRLTVT.